The 23 T cell receptor beta chains reported below all come from one sample, sequenced in a study of long-term antiretroviral therapy in people with HIV. The immunoSEQ assay was v3.0, run at survey level. Only in-frame clones appear in the TCRdb table, and some are missing; sequencing was by immunoSEQ multiplex PCR. Of approximately 30,000 clones listed, over 80% are singletons. This specimen consisted of unsorted PBMCs, obtained roughly 2.7 years after starting antiretroviral therapy. The origin of the receptors is a man aged 30 to 45 with HIV.

V and J are TRBV10-3 and TRBJ2-1; 9 bases match TRBD2. This CDR3 comprises 14 residues. J gave up 6 bases and V 7 bases, and 7 bases lay outside the gene matches. CDR1 and CDR2 from the germline V gene are ENHRY and SYGVKD. CDR3 nucleotide sequence: TGTGCCATCACCTTAGCGGGGGAGTCCAATGAGCAGTTCTTC. Amino acid sequence: CAITLAGESNEQFF.

This rearrangement joins TRBV4-1 to TRBJ1-2, with 7 bases that match TRBD1. Looked up from germline, CDR1 is MGHRA and CDR2 is YSYEKL. The junction had 3 bases not matched to a gene; V was cut back by 0 bases and J by 2 bases. The CDR3 consists of 15 residues. CDR3 region: CASSQERGPNYGYTF. CDR3 sequence (DNA): TGCGCCAGCAGCCAAGAAAGGGGGCCAAACTATGGCTACACCTTC.

This chain uses TRBV6-6 with TRBJ2-7; TRBD2 matches 7 bases. The germline CDR1 and CDR2 sequences are MNHNY and SVGAGI (reference sequence). The ends lost 2 bases at V and 2 bases at J; junction bases unmatched: 9. The CDR3 is 16 amino acids. The chain's CDR3 is CASSYPASGRTYEQYF. CDR3 nucleotide sequence: TGTGCCAGCAGTTACCCCGCTAGCGGACGGACCTACGAGCAGTACTTC.

This sequence joins TRBV9 and TRBJ2-3; D possibly corresponds to TRBD2 (6 bases). Per germline, CDR1 SGDLS and CDR2 YYNGEE. The CDR3 has 15 amino acids. The germline V and J ends were trimmed by 0 bases and 1 base, with 9 bases remaining between them. CDR3 region: CASSVGLVGTDTQYF. DNA for the CDR3: TGTGCCAGCAGCGTAGGACTAGTCGGCACAGATACGCAGTATTTT.

J is TRBJ2-2 and V is TRBV28, with D unclear. The CDR3 sequence is 13 residues long. Trimming shortened V by 10 bases and J by 8 bases, and 17 bases separated the two germline ends. Germline V lookup: CDR1 MDHEN, CDR2 SYDVKM. The CDR3 region is CATRHGFAGELFF. The CDR3 coding sequence is TGTGCCACCCGTCACGGATTCGCTGGGGAGCTGTTTTTT.

The chain couples TRBV12-5 to TRBJ2-1; TRBD1 aligns across 8 bases. V lost 2 bases and J lost 10; bases outside the gene matches: 10. Germline lookup yields CDR1 LGHNT and CDR2 FRNRAP. The CDR3 length is 15 residues. The CDR3 DNA reads TGTGCTAGTGGTTTGTTCCAGGGGGCTTCACGGGAGCAGTTCTTC. It yields the protein CASGLFQGASREQFF. The full variable domain, in which reference TRBV12-5 and TRBJ2-1 provide the parts outside the CDR3, is DARVTQTPRHKVTEMGQEVTMRCQPILGHNTVFWYRQTMMQGLELLAYFRNRAPLDDSGMPKDRFSAEMPDATLATLKIQPSEPRDSAVYFCASGLFQGASREQFFGPGTRLTVL.

V is TRBV30 and J is TRBJ2-1, with 9 positions matching TRBD2. The trim removed 0 bases at V and 9 bases at J, leaving 3 bases unmatched. The CDR3 is made up of 13 amino acids. Germline loops: CDR1 GTSNPN, CDR2 SVGIG (reference sequence). The CDR3 DNA sequence: TGTGCCTGGAGTGTAGCGGGAGGTGGTGAGCAGTTCTTC. Protein sequence: CAWSVAGGGEQFF.

The chain combines TRBV10-3 with TRBJ2-3; 11 bases line up with TRBD2. V dropped 3 bases and J dropped 3; count of bases not matched to a gene: 5. The CDR3 has 16 residues. Germline assignment: CDR1 ENHRY and CDR2 SYGVKD. CDR3 loop: CAISDWLAGGTDTQYF. As DNA, the CDR3 is TGTGCCATCAGTGATTGGCTAGCGGGAGGAACAGATACGCAGTATTTT.

This chain connects TRBV5-4 to TRBJ1-1; D is ambiguous. Germline V CDR1 and CDR2: SGHNT, YYREEE (reference sequence). Trimming took 0 bases from V and 1 from J, leaving 4 bases between them. CDR3 size: 13 residues. This chain's CDR3 is CASSLGGNTEAFF. DNA of the CDR3: TGTGCCAGCAGCTTGGGGGGGAACACTGAAGCTTTCTTT.

V gene TRBV7-2 combines with J gene TRBJ2-5; the match to TRBD1 covers 7 bases. CDR3 size: 15 residues. Germline V gene sequence: CDR1 SGHTA, CDR2 FQGNSA. V shed 2 bases and J 7 bases; nucleotides not matched to a gene: 10. As DNA, the CDR3 is TGTGCCAGCAGCTTAAAGGCCCAACAGGGGACGACCCAGTACTTC. Translation: CASSLKAQQGTTQYF.

The chain couples TRBV5-4 to TRBJ2-1; no clear D gene. The length of the CDR3 is 15 residues. The germline V and J ends were trimmed by 1 base and 2 bases, with 10 bases remaining between them. Germline values: CDR1 SGHNT, CDR2 YYREEE (reference sequence). CDR3 nucleotide sequence: TGTGCCAGCAGCTTGAAGGATTTGCCCTACAATGAGCAGTTCTTC. Protein product: CASSLKDLPYNEQFF.

The chain combines TRBV19 with TRBJ2-2; perhaps TRBD2 as D (5 bases). The germline CDR1 and CDR2 sequences are LNHDA and SQIVND (reference sequence). This CDR3 spans 15 amino acids. V was trimmed by 3 bases and J by 2 bases, leaving 10 bases between them. CDR3 DNA sequence: TGTGCCAGTAGTATCGTCGGACTTAACACCGGGGAGCTGTTTTTT. It codes for CASSIVGLNTGELFF.

This chain links TRBV15 with TRBJ1-2, with D possibly TRBD1 on 5 matching bases. This CDR3 is built from 14 residues. The germline CDR1 and CDR2 sequences are LNHNV and YYDKDF (reference sequence). The V and J ends lost 6 bases and 8 bases respectively, with 19 bases between them. Written as DNA, the CDR3 is TGTGCCACCAGGTCCGGGACGGCCACTGGAGGCTACACCTTC. This gives the protein CATRSGTATGGYTF.

This sequence joins TRBV28 and TRBJ1-2; no firm D call. The V gene lost 10 bases and the J gene lost 4 bases, with 16 bases spanning the gap. Per germline, CDR1 MDHEN and CDR2 SYDVKM. CDR3 length: 13 residues. The chain's CDR3 is CATAGGGSYGYTF. The DNA of the CDR3 is TGTGCCACCGCGGGAGGAGGGAGCTATGGCTACACCTTC.

This clone is a singleton in its sample. The junction departs from germline at one end; a sequencing error may be responsible. The V and J genes are TRBV7-7 and TRBJ1-5; tentative D call: TRBD1 (5 bases). Germline V gene lookup returns CDR1 SSHAT and CDR2 FNYEAQ (reference sequence). The CDR3 contains 17 residues. The DNA of the CDR3 is TGTGCTAGCAACCTCGCCTACAGGTGGGGGAAAAATCAGCCCCAGCATTTT. It encodes CASNLAYRWGKNQPQHF.

This chain connects TRBV19 to TRBJ1-1, with D perhaps TRBD1 (5 bases). Germline-derived CDR1 and CDR2 are LNHDA and SQIVND (reference sequence). The CDR3 has 14 amino acids. The germline V and J ends were trimmed by 2 bases and 2 bases, with 9 bases remaining between them. The DNA of the CDR3 is TGTGCCAGTAGTATACGAGGGGCAAACACTGAAGCTTTCTTT. Translated, it gives CASSIRGANTEAFF.

Here the CDR3 reads CASTPRGLAAYNEQFF. CDR3 DNA: TGTGCCAGCACCCCGAGGGGACTAGCGGCATACAATGAGCAGTTCTTC. This chain links TRBV28 with TRBJ2-1; 11 bases are a match to TRBD2. Unmatched junction bases numbered 9, after V lost 7 bases and J lost 4 bases. CDR1 and CDR2 from the germline V gene are MDHEN and SYDVKM. CDR3 size: 16 residues.

The chain recombines TRBV6-1 with TRBJ2-7, with TRBD2 identical over 7 bases. The germline gives CDR1 MNHNS, CDR2 SASEGT. The CDR3 has 14 amino acids. V lost 8 bases to trimming and J lost 4 bases; unmatched junction nucleotides: 11. CDR3 DNA: TGTGCCAGCGCCCGGGAGGTTTTTCTTTACGAGCAGTACTTC. It codes for CASAREVFLYEQYF.

This clone was detected once. This chain uses TRBV2 with TRBJ1-1, with D uncertain. CDR1 and CDR2 (germline): SNHLY, FYNNEI. Trimming took 5 bases from V and 1 from J, leaving 11 bases between them. There are 14 residues in the CDR3. The CDR3 loop is CASSPRTGNTEAFF. In DNA, the CDR3 is TGTGCCAGCAGTCCTAGGACGGGGAACACTGAAGCTTTCTTT.

The CDR3 DNA follows: TGTGCCAGCAGCTTAACCGCGACAGCGCATGGAAACACCATATATTTT. Translated: CASSLTATAHGNTIYF. V usage is TRBV7-6 and J usage is TRBJ1-3, with a possible D match to TRBD1 (5 bases). The CDR3 runs 16 residues. The germline V gene encodes CDR1 SGHVS and CDR2 FNYEAQ. Trimming stripped 2 bases from V and 3 bases from J, with 14 bases between.

This chain joins TRBV2 and TRBJ2-3; 8 nucleotides match TRBD2. This CDR3 spans 15 amino acids. J gave up 2 bases and V 3 bases, and 4 bases lay outside the gene matches. CDR1 is SNHLY, CDR2 FYNNEI, per germline. The CDR3 protein is CASSDRRGDTDTQYF. CDR3 coding DNA: TGTGCCAGCAGTGACCGGCGGGGGGACACAGATACGCAGTATTTT.

The V gene is TRBV11-2, the J gene TRBJ2-2; no definite D call. The CDR3 sequence is 15 residues long. V dropped 4 bases and J dropped 6 bases, with 15 bases sitting between them. Germline CDR1 reads SGHAT; CDR2 reads FQNNGV. The CDR3, as DNA: TGTGCCAGCAGCTCCAGGCTGTTAAGCGCCGGGGAGCTGTTTTTT. As protein: CASSSRLLSAGELFF. The complete variable domain, with remaining parts taken from reference TRBV11-2 and TRBJ2-2, reads EAGVAQSPRYKIIEKRQSVAFWCNPISGHATLYWYQQILGQGPKLLIQFQNNGVVDDSQLPKDRFSAERLKGVDSTLKIQPAKLEDSAVYLCASSSRLLSAGELFFGEGSRLTVL.

This sequence joins TRBV30 and TRBJ1-5, with D uncertain. The germline CDR1 and CDR2 sequences are GTSNPN and SVGIG (reference sequence). V gave up 3 bases and J gave up 8 bases, with 14 bases separating them. This CDR3 is built from 13 residues. The CDR3 reads CAWSTDRREPQHF. CDR3 bases: TGTGCCTGGAGCACAGACCGCCGAGAGCCCCAGCATTTT.